The T cell receptor (beta chain) described here comes from a study of blood T cell repertoires in COVID-19 (TCRdb year 2020). Broadly, across the study: The collaborator samples originated in the United States, Italy and Spain and spanned the acute and convalescent phases of COVID-19. Deeply sampled blood TCRbeta repertoires from subjects exposed to, actively infected with, or recovered from COVID-19 were included in the dataset. Sample metadata almost always included a de-identified subject ID, COVID-19 status, age in years and sex. Samples were obtained from the ongoing ImmuneRACE study (first 160 participants) and from roughly 1,300 subjects provided by 6 global collaborators. The prospective study material was composed of cDNA or gDNA derived from T cells, B-cell-depleted T cells, or PBMCs. The repertoires were released in a freely available public database intended as a resource for research on the immune response to SARS-CoV-2. HLA class I and class II types, where available, came from metadata supplied by the sample provider rather than from assay-based typing. General study outcomes and caveats: The quantity of clinical and demographic metadata differed by source and by participant and was supplied without curation.

The collaborating institutions used their own protocols to collect whole blood in K2EDTA tubes. For TCRbeta analysis, collaborators shipped samples as frozen whole blood, isolated PBMCs, or DNA extracted from either of those sample types. The CDR3 has 13 amino acids, counting the end cysteine and phenylalanine. The entry retains the CDR3 DNA only, 39 bases that are in frame from base 1. As encoded in the germline V gene, CDR1 is KGHSH while CDR2 is LQKENI. The junction carries 7 bases between V and J, which are trimmed by 3 bases and 4 bases respectively. The immunoSEQ Assay, a bias-controlled multiplex PCR, was used to amplify TCRbeta CDR3 regions from genomic DNA. Per the source publication's procedure: The number of nucleated cells in each sample was estimated from the amplification of reference gene primers within the assay. To quantify the absolute abundance of each unique TCRbeta CDR3 rearrangement, sequence reads were collapsed and filtered. For each sample, productive Simpson clonality was calculated by taking the square root of Simpson's diversity index across productive rearrangements. Entries here come from immuneACCESS through TCRdb and include only in-frame sequences with V and J called. Some clones fail to appear in such tables; in the studies checked, an unresolved V gene covers under half of the shortfall, and the cause of the remainder is unknown. From that table come the V and J calls and clone size; the DNA was used to work out D and trimming. This sample has roughly 16,000 clones in its table, and 65% to 85% of those were observed once. In total, the top ten clones hold roughly 15% of the sample.

Note on this clone: It has no known antigen specificity. No much larger clone is present one base from it, and per-base qualities are unavailable.

The receptor's source is a human donor in a cohort sampled during active COVID-19. In this chain, TRBV18 is recombined with TRBJ2-1; the D gene assignment is ambiguous. Sequencing was carried out using peripheral blood. The base sequence is TGTGCCAGCTCACCTCTCCAGTACAATGAGCAGTTCTTC. This is translated as CASSPLQYNEQFF.